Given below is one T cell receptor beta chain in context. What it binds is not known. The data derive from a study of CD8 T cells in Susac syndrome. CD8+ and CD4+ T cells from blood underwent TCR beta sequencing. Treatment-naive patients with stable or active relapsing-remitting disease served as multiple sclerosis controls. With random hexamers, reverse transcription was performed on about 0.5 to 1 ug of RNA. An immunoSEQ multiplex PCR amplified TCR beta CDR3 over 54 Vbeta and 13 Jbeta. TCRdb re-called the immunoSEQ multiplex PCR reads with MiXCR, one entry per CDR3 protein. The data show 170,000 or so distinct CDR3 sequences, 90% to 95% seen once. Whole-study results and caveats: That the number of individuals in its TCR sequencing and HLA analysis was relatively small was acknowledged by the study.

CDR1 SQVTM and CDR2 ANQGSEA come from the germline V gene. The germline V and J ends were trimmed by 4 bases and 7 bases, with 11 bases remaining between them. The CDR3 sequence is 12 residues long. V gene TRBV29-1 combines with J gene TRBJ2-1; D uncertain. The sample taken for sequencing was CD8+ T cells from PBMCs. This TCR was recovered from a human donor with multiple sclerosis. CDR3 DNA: TGCAGCGTTGTGTCCCCTTTAAATGAGCAGTTCTTC. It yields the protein CSVVSPLNEQFF.